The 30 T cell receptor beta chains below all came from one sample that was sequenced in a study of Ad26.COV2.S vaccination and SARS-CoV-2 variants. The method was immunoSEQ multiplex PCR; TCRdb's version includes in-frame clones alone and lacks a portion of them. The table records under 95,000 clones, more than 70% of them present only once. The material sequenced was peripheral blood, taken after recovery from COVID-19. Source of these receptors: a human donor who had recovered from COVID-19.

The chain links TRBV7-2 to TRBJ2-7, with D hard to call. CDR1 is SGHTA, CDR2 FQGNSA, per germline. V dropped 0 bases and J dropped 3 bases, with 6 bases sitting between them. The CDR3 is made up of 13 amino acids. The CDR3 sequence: CASSLARSYEQYF. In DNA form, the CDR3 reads TGTGCCAGCAGCTTAGCAAGGAGCTACGAGCAGTACTTC.

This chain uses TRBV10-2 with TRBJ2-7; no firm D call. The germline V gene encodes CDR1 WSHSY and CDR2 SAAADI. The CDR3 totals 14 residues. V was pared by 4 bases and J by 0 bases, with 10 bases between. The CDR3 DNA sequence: TGCGCCAGCAGTGTATCGATAAGCTCCTACGAGCAGTACTTC. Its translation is CASSVSISSYEQYF.

CDR3 sequence reads: CASSLDRSEQYF. The CDR3 DNA follows: TGTGCCAGCAGCTTAGACAGAAGCGAGCAGTACTTC. The J gene is TRBJ2-7, the V gene TRBV7-8; D remains unclear. This CDR3 spans 12 amino acids. Germline V lookup: CDR1 SGHVS, CDR2 FQNEAQ. V lost 1 base to trimming and J lost 6 bases, with 7 bases between them.

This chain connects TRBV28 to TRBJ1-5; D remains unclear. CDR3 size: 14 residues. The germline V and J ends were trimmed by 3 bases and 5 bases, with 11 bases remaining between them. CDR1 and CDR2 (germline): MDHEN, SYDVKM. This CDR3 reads CASSFGGEDQPQHF. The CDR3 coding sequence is TGTGCCAGCAGTTTTGGCGGGGAGGATCAGCCCCAGCATTTT.

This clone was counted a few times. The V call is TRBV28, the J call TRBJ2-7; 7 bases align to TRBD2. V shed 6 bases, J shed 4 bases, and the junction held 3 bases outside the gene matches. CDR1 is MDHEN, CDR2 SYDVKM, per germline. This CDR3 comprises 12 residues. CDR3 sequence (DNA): TGTGCCAGCAGATTAGCGGGTTACGAGCAGTACTTC. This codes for CASRLAGYEQYF. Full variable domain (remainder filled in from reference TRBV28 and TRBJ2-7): DVKVTQSSRYLVKRTGEKVFLECVQDMDHENMFWYRQDPGLGLRLIYFSYDVKMKEKGDIPEGYSVSREKKERFSLILESASTNQTSMYLCASRLAGYEQYFGPGTRLTVT.

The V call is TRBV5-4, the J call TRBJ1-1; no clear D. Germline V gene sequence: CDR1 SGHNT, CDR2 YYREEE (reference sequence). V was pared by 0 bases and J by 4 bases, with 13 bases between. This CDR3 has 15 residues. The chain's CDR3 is CASSLEEGRATEAFF. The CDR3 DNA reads TGTGCCAGCAGCTTGGAAGAGGGTAGGGCCACTGAAGCTTTCTTT.

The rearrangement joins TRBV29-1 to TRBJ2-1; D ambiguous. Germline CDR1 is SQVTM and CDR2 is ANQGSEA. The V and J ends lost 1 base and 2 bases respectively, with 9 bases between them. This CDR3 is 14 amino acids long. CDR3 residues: CSVEVVSAYNEQFF. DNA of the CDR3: TGCAGCGTTGAAGTAGTTTCCGCCTACAATGAGCAGTTCTTC.

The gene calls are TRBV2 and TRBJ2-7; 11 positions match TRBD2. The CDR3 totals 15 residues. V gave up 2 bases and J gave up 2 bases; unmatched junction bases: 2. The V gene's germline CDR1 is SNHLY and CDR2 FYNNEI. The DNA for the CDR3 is TGTGCCAGCAGTGAACGGGGACTAGCGGCCTACGAGCAGTACTTC. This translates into CASSERGLAAYEQYF.

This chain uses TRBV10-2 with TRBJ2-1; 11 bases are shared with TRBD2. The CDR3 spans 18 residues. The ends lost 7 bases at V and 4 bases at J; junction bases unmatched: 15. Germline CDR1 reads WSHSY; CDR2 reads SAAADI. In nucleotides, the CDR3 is TGCGCCAGCAACCGATTAGCGGGAGGGCCGGTGGAATACAATGAGCAGTTCTTC. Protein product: CASNRLAGGPVEYNEQFF.

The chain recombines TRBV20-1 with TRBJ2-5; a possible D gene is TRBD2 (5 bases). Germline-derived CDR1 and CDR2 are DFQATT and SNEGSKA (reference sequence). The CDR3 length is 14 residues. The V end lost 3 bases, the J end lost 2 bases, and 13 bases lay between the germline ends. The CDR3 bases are TGCAGTGCTAGTAGGCCTAGCTTTCAAGAGACCCAGTACTTC. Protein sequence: CSASRPSFQETQYF.

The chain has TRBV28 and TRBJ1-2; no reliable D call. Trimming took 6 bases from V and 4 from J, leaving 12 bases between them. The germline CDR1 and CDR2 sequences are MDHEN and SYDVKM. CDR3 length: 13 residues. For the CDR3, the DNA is TGTGCCAGCAGGAGAGGGTTAGGCTATGGCTACACCTTC. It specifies CASRRGLGYGYTF.

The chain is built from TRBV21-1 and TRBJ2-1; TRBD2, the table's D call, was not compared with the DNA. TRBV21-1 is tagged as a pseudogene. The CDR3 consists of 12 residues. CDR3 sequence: CASGTTMREQFF. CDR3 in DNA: TGTGCCAGCGGAACGACTATGCGTGAGCAGTTCTTC.

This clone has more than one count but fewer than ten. The CDR3 loop reads CSASTVGGQKLFF. The CDR3 DNA reads TGCAGTGCTAGTACAGTGGGAGGTCAAAAACTGTTTTTT. The rearrangement joins TRBV20-1 to TRBJ1-4; no firm D call. V lost 3 bases to trimming and J lost 9 bases, with 14 bases between them. This CDR3 contains 13 residues. CDR1 is DFQATT and CDR2 is SNEGSKA in the germline V gene (reference sequence).

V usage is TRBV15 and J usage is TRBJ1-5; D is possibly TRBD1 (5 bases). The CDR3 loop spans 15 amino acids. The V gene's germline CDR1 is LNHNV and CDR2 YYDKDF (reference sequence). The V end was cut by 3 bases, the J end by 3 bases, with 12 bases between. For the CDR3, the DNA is TGTGCCACCAGCAGTGAACGGGGGACCAATCAGCCCCAGCATTTT. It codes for CATSSERGTNQPQHF.

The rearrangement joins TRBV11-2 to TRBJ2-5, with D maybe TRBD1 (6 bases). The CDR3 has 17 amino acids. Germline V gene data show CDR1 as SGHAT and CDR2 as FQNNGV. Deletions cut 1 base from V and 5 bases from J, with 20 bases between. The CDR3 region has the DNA TGTGCCAGCAGCTTAGGGGTTCGGCACAGGGAAGGGGAGACCCAGTACTTC. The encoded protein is CASSLGVRHREGETQYF.

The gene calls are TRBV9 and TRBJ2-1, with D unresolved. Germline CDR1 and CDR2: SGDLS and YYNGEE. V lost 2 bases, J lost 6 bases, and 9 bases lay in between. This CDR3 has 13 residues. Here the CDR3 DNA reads TGTGCCAGCAGCGTCGCTTCTGGCAATGAGCAGTTCTTC. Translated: CASSVASGNEQFF.

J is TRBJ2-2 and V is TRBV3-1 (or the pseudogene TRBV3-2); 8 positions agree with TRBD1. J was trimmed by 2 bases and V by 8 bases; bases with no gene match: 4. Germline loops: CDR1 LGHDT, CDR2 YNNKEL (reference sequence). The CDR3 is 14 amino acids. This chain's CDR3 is CASYTGGNTGELFF. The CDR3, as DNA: TGTGCCAGCTACACAGGGGGAAACACCGGGGAGCTGTTTTTT.

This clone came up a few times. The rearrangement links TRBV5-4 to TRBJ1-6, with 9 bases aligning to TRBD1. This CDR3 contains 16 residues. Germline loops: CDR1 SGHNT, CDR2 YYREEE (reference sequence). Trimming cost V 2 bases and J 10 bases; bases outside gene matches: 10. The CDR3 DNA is TGTGCCAGCAGCTTTGTTAGGGGACAGGGCGGATCACCCCTCCACTTT. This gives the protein CASSFVRGQGGSPLHF.

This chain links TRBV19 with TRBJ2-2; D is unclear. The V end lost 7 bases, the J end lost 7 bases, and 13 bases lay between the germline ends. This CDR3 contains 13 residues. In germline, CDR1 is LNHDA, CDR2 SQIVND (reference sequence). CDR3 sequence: CASIGEPLGELFF. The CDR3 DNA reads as TGTGCCAGTATCGGAGAGCCTCTCGGGGAGCTGTTTTTT.

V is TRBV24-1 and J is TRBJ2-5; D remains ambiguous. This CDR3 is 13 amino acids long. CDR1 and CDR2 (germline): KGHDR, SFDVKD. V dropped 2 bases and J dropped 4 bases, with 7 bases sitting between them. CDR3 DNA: TGTGCCACCAGTGATTATGGGGTAGAGACCCAGTACTTC. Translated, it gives CATSDYGVETQYF.

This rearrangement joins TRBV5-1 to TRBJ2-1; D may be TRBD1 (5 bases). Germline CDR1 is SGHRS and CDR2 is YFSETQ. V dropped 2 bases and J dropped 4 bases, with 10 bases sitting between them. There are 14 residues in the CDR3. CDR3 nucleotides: TGCGCCAGCAGCTTTCAGGGAAATTACAATGAGCAGTTCTTC. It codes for CASSFQGNYNEQFF.

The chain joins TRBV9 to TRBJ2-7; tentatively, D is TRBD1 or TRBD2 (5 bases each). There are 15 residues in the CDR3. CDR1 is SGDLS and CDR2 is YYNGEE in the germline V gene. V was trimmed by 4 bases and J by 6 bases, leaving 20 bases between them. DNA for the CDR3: TGTGCCAGCAGCTTTGAGGGGCAGGGTGGTGCCGAGCAGTACTTC. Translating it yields CASSFEGQGGAEQYF. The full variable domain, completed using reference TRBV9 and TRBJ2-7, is DSGVTQTPKHLITATGQRVTLRCSPRSGDLSVYWYQQSLDQGLQFLIQYYNGEERAKGNILERFSAQQFPDLHSELNLSSLELGDSALYFCASSFEGQGGAEQYFGPGTRLTVT.

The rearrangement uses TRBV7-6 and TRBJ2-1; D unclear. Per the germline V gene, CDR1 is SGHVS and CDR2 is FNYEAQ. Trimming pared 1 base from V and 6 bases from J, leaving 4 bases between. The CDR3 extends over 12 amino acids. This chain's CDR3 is CASSLVPNEQFF. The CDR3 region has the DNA TGTGCCAGCAGCTTAGTCCCCAATGAGCAGTTCTTC.

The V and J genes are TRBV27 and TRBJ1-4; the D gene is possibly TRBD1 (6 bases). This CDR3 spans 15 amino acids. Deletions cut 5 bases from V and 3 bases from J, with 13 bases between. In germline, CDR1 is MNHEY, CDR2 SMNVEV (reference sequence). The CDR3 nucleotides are TGTGCCAGCAGTAGAGGACAGTTGGCTAATGAAAAACTGTTTTTT. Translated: CASSRGQLANEKLFF.

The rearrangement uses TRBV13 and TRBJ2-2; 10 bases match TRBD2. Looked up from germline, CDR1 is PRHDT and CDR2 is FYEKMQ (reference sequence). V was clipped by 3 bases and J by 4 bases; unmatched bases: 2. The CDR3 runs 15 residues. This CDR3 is CASSLGLAITGELFF. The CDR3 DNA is TGTGCCAGCAGCTTGGGACTAGCGATCACCGGGGAGCTGTTTTTT.

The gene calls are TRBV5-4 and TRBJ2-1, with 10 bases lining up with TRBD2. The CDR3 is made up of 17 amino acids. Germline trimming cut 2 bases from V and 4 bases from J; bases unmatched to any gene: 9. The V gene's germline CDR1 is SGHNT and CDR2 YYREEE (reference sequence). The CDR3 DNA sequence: TGTGCCAGCAGCTTCCCCACTAGCGGGATAGCGTACAATGAGCAGTTCTTC. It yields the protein CASSFPTSGIAYNEQFF.

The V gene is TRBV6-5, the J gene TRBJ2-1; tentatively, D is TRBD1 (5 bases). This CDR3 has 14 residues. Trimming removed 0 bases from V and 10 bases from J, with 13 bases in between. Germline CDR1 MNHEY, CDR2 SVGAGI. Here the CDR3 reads CASSYSGAWIEQFF. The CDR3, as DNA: TGTGCCAGCAGTTACTCAGGGGCCTGGATAGAGCAGTTCTTC.

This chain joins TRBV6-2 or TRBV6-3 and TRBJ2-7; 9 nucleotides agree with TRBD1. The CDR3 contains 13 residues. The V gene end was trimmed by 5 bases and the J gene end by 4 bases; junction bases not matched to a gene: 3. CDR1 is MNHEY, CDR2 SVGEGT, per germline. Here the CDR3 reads CASSEDRGYEQYF. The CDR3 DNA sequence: TGTGCCAGCAGTGAGGACAGGGGTTACGAGCAGTACTTC.

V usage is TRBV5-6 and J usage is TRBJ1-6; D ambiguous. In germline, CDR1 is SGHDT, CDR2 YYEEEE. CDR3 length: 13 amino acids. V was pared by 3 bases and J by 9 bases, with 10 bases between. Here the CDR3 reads CASSSVGPSPLHF. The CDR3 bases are TGTGCCAGCAGCTCTGTAGGGCCTTCACCCCTCCACTTT. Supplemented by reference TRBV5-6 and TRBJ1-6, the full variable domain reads DAGVTQSPTHLIKTRGQQVTLRCSPKSGHDTVSWYQQALGQGPQFIFQYYEEEERQRGNFPDRFSGHQFPNYSSELNVNALLLGDSALYLCASSSVGPSPLHFGNGTRLTVT.

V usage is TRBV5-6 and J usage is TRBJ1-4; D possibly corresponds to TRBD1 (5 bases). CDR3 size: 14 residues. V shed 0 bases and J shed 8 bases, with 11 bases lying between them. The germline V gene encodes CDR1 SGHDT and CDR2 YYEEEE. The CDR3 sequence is CASSLVRGEEKLFF. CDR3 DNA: TGTGCCAGCAGCTTGGTCAGAGGGGAAGAAAAACTGTTTTTT.